This T cell receptor (beta chain) originates from a study of blood T cell repertoires in COVID-19. Deletions cut 2 bases from V and 2 bases from J, with 10 bases between. Per germline, CDR1 ENHRY and CDR2 SYGVKD. CDR3 length: 14 amino acids. The repertoire was sequenced with immunoSEQ multiplex PCR; TCRdb's copy has only in-frame clones and lacks some. This table holds 95,000 to 150,000 clones, around 81% found once. Sequenced input: peripheral blood. The source is a man aged 70-80 years with acute or convalescent COVID-19. The chain combines TRBV10-3 with TRBJ2-7; D may be TRBD2 (6 bases). CDR3 sequence reads: CAISEAGPAYEQYF. CDR3 nucleotide sequence: TGTGCCATCAGTGAGGCGGGACCCGCCTACGAGCAGTACTTC.